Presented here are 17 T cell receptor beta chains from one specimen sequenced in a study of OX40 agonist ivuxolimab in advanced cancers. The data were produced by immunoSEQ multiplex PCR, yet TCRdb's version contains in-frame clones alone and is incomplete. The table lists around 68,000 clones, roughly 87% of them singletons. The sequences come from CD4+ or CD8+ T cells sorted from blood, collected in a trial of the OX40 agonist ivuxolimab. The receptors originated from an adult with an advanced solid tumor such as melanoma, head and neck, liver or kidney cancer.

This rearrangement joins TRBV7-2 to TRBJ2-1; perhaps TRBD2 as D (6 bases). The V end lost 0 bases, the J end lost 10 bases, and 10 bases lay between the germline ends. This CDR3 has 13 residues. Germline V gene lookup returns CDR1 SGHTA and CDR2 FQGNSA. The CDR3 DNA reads TGTGCCAGCAGCTTAGCGGCGCTAGCGGAGCAGTTCTTC. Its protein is CASSLAALAEQFF.

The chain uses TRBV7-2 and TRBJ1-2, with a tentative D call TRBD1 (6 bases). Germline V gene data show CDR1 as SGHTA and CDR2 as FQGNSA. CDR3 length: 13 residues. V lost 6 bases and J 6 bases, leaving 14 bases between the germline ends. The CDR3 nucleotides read TGTGCCAGCAGGGCCGGGGGGGCAAATGGCTACACCTTC. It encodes CASRAGGANGYTF.

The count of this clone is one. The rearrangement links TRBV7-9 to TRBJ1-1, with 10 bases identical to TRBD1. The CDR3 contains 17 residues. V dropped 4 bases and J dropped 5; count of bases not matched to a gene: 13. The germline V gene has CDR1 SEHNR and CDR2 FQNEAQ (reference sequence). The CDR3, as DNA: TGTGCCAGCAGCTCGACTAGTCGGACAGGGGGGTGGACTGAAGCTTTCTTT. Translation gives CASSSTSRTGGWTEAFF.

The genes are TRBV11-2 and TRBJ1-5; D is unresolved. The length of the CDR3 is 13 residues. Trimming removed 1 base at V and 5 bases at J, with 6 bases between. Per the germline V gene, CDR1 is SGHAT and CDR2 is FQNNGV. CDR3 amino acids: CASSLVEDQPQHF. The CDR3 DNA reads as TGTGCCAGCAGCTTAGTTGAGGATCAGCCCCAGCATTTT.

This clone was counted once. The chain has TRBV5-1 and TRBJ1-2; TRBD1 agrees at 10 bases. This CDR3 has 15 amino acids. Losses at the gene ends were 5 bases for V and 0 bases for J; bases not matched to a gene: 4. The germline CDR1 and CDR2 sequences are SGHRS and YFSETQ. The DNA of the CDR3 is TGCGCCAGCAGTCCTGGACAGGGGGCTAACTATGGCTACACCTTC. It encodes CASSPGQGANYGYTF.

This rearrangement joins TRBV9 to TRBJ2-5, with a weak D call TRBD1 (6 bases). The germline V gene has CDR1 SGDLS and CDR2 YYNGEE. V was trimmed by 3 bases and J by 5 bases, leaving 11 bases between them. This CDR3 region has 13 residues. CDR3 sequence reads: CASSAAGDETQYF. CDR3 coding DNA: TGTGCCAGCAGCGCAGCAGGGGACGAGACCCAGTACTTC.

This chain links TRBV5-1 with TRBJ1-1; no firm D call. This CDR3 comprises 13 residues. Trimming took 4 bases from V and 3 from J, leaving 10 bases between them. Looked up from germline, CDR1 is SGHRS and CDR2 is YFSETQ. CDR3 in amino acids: CASSPPRDTEAFF. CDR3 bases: TGCGCCAGCAGCCCTCCCCGGGACACTGAAGCTTTCTTT. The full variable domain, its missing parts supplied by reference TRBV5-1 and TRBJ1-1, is KAGVTQTPRYLIKTRGQQVTLSCSPISGHRSVSWYQQTPGQGLQFLFEYFSETQRNKGNFPGRFSGRQFSNSRSEMNVSTLELGDSALYLCASSPPRDTEAFFGQGTRLTVV.

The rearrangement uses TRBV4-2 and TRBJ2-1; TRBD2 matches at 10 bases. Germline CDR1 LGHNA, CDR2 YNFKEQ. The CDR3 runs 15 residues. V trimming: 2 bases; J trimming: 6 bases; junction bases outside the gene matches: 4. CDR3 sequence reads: CASSQRTSGANEQFF. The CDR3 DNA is TGTGCCAGCAGCCAACGGACTAGCGGAGCCAATGAGCAGTTCTTC.

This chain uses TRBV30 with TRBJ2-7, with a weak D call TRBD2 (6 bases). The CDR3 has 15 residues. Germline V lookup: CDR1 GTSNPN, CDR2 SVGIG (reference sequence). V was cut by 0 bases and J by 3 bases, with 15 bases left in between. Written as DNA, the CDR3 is TGTGCCTGGAGTGTTTGGTCCCGGGAGCACTACGAGCAGTACTTC. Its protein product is CAWSVWSREHYEQYF. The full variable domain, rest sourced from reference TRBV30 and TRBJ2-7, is SQTIHQWPATLVQPVGSPLSLECTVEGTSNPNLYWYRQAAGRGLQLLFYSVGIGQISSEVPQNLSASRPQDRQFILSSKKLLLSDSGFYLCAWSVWSREHYEQYFGPGTRLTVT.

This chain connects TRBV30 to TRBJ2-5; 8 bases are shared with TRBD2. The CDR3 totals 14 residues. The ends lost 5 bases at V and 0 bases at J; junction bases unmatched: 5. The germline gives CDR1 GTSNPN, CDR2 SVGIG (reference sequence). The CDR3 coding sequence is TGTGCCTGGGCCCCGGGGGGGTACCAAGAGACCCAGTACTTC. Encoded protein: CAWAPGGYQETQYF.

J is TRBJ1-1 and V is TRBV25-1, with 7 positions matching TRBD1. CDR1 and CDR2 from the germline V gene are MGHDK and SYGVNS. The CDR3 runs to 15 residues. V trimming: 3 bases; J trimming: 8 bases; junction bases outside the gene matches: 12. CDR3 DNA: TGTGCCAGCAGTGATCGCACAGGGGCCACCGGGGAAGCTTTCTTT. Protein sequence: CASSDRTGATGEAFF. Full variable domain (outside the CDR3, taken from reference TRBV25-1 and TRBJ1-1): EADIYQTPRYLVIGTGKKITLECSQTMGHDKMYWYQQDPGMELHLIHYSYGVNSTEKGDLSSESTVSRIRTEHFPLTLESARPSHTSQYLCASSDRTGATGEAFFGQGTRLTVV.

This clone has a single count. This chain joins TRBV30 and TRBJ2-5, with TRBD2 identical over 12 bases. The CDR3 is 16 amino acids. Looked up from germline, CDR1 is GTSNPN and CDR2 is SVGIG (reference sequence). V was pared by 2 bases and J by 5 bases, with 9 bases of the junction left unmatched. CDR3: CAWSSYLAGGLETQYF. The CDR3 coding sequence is TGTGCCTGGAGTTCCTATCTAGCGGGGGGGCTGGAGACCCAGTACTTC.

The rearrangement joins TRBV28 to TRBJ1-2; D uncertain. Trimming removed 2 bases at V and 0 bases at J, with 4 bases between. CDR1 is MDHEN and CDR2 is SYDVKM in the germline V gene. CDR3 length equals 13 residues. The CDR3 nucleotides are TGTGCCAGCAGTTTAGACCCTAACTATGGCTACACCTTC. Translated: CASSLDPNYGYTF.

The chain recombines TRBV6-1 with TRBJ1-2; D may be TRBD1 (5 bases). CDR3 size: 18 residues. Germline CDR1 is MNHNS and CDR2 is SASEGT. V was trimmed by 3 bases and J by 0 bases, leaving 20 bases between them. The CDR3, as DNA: TGTGCCAGCAGTGATAAAGAGGCACAGGCCGGGGCTAACTATGGCTACACCTTC. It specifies CASSDKEAQAGANYGYTF.

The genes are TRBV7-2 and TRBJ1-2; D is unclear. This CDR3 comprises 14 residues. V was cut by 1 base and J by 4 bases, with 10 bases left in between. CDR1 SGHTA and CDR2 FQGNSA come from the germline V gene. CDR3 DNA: TGTGCCAGCAGCTTAGGGGCCGAGACCTATGGCTACACCTTC. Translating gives CASSLGAETYGYTF.

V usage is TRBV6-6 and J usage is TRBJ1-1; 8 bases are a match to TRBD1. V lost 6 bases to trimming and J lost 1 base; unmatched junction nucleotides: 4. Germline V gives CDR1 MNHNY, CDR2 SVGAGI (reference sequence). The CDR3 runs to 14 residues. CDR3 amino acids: CASSWDRKNTEAFF. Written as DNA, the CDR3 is TGTGCCAGCAGCTGGGACAGGAAGAACACTGAAGCTTTCTTT.

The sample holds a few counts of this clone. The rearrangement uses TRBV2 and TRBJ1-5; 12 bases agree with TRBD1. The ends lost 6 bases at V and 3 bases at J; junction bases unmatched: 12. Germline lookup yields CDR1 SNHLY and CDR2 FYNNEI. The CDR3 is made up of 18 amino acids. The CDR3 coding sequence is TGTGCCAGCAGGCGGGACAGGGGGCTTTATGGTATCAATCAGCCCCAGCATTTT. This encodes CASRRDRGLYGINQPQHF.